The clone carrying this TCR beta chain was recorded only once. Graves' hyperthyroidism was deemed stable absent ophthalmopathy progression within 18 months. In making diagnoses, clinical symptoms, serum thyroxine and TRAb, thyroid ultrasound and orbital computed tomography were all used. The CDR3 is made up of 15 amino acids. V was shortened by 3 bases and J by 10 bases, with 16 bases between the two germline ends. Amplification of TCR beta CDR3 regions used RNA as the template. An initial round of RT-PCR targeting the TCR CDR3 relied on the HTBI primer set. TCRdb reprocessed the multiplex PCR reads via MiXCR and lists one record per CDR3 protein. The sample carries about 340,000 distinct CDR3 sequences, about 21% recorded once. This sample is part of a study of T cells in Graves' hyperthyroidism and ophthalmopathy.

This receptor was identified in a woman aged 50 to 60 with Graves' hyperthyroidism. The sequencing input was blood. The rearrangement joins TRBV12-3 or TRBV12-4 to TRBJ1-6, with no clear D. CDR3 amino acids: CASSFGRIGSSPLHF. CDR3 nucleotide sequence: TGTGCCAGCAGTTTTGGGCGGATCGGTTCGTCACCCCTCCACTTT.